The entry that follows covers one TCR beta chain sequence. Its antigen is still unknown. The authors ran a second PCR of roughly 6 to 12 cycles using a sample-barcoded 5' primer and a J-beta primer mix. Carrying 12 random nucleotides, a template-switch adaptor labeled each individual cDNA molecule. TCRdb called the 5' RACE reads again in MiXCR, with one record for every CDR3 protein. Here the sample spans 700,000 to 950,000 distinct CDR3 sequences, around 40% being singletons. The source of the sample is a study of blood T cells in healthy people across ages. RNA extraction gave at least 5.5 micrograms of total RNA per sample. Germline assignment: CDR1 LNHNV and CDR2 YYDKDF (reference sequence). The CDR3 is 19 residues long. The ends lost 6 bases at V and 0 bases at J; junction bases unmatched: 14. Findings of the study overall: Long-lived donors exceeded aged donors in naive CD4+ cells and diversity. PBMCs that were unsorted prevented a conclusive naive versus antigen-experienced comparison.

The J gene is TRBJ2-6, the V gene TRBV15, with 7 bases aligning to TRBD1. Sequenced: blood. The sequence derives from a woman aged 55 to 70 in good health. The CDR3, as DNA: TGTGCCACCAGACCATCGGACAGGTTCCTAAGCTCTGGGGCCAACGTCCTGACTTTC. Protein product: CATRPSDRFLSSGANVLTF.